This T cell receptor (beta chain) was recorded in a study of identical twins. Concerning this clonotype: Its antigen is unidentified.

Study results and caveats: Those out-of-frame alpha sequences shared by twins showed an excess of low generation probability.

Germline CDR1 is SGHDT and CDR2 is YYEEEE. The CDR3 is 15 amino acids. Trimming at V came to 2 bases and at J to 5 bases, leaving 9 bases not matched to a gene. cDNA molecules carried unique molecular identifiers, and template switching added a universal primer site. MiXCR, applied by TCRdb to the 5' RACE reads, yields one record per CDR3 protein. The sample consists of a few hundred thousand distinct CDR3 sequences, roughly an eighth of them appearing once. These data are also associated with another study on yellow fever vaccine responses in identical twins.

Sequencing input: CD8+ T cells sorted from blood. The gene calls are TRBV5-6 and TRBJ2-5, with TRBD1 matching over 7 bases. This receptor was identified in a woman aged 18-29 years in good health. CDR3 nucleotides: TGTGCCAGCAGCTTACCAAGACAGGGATGGGAGACCCAGTACTTC. Protein product: CASSLPRQGWETQYF. Looking up the rest from reference TRBV5-6 and TRBJ2-5 gives the full variable domain: DAGVTQSPTHLIKTRGQQVTLRCSPKSGHDTVSWYQQALGQGPQFIFQYYEEEERQRGNFPDRFSGHQFPNYSSELNVNALLLGDSALYLCASSLPRQGWETQYFGPGTRLLVL.